A single sample gave rise to the 12 T cell receptor beta chains below, sequenced in a study of blood T cell repertoires in COVID-19. Clones were read by immunoSEQ multiplex PCR, and TCRdb kept only the in-frame ones, dropping some. The data contain over 250,000 clones, about four fifths of them singletons. Sequencing was done on a sample of peripheral blood. These receptors were obtained from a human donor with COVID-19, enrolled during active disease. The donor label of this sample is uncertain.

This clone was recorded only once. The rearrangement uses TRBV6-5 and TRBJ1-4; D might be TRBD1 (6 bases). Germline CDR1 MNHEY, CDR2 SVGAGI. The CDR3 contains 14 residues. Trimming cost V 5 bases and J 10 bases, with 17 bases left between them. CDR3 loop: CASSRQEAARKLFF. The CDR3 bases are TGTGCCAGCAGTAGACAGGAGGCGGCGCGAAAACTGTTTTTT.

J is TRBJ1-3 and V is TRBV4-3; a weak D match, TRBD1 (5 bases). The V end lost 0 bases, the J end lost 2 bases, and 11 bases lay between the germline ends. Germline V gives CDR1 LGHNA, CDR2 YSLEER. The CDR3 is 16 residues long. The DNA of the CDR3 is TGCGCCAGCAGCCAAGATGTCGGGACTCCTGGAAACACCATATATTTT. Encoded protein: CASSQDVGTPGNTIYF.

The genes are TRBV4-1 and TRBJ2-2; 10 nucleotides align to TRBD1. This CDR3 comprises 17 residues. V lost 2 bases to trimming and J lost 7 bases; unmatched junction nucleotides: 10. The V gene's germline CDR1 is MGHRA and CDR2 YSYEKL. This CDR3 reads CASSQPLRDRGVGELFF. CDR3 in DNA: TGCGCCAGCAGCCAACCTCTCCGGGACAGGGGAGTCGGGGAGCTGTTTTTT.

The chain couples TRBV28 to TRBJ1-1; 7 bases line up with TRBD1. The germline gives CDR1 MDHEN, CDR2 SYDVKM. V lost 2 bases to trimming and J lost 5 bases; unmatched junction nucleotides: 8. CDR3 length: 15 residues. The CDR3, as DNA: TGTGCCAGCAGTTTACAAGACAGGGTGTCGACTGAAGCTTTCTTT. Its protein product is CASSLQDRVSTEAFF.

This clone was seen a handful of times. The rearrangement joins TRBV19 to TRBJ2-3; TRBD2 matches at 8 bases. The ends lost 1 base at V and 2 bases at J; junction bases unmatched: 2. From germline, CDR1 is LNHDA and CDR2 SQIVND (reference sequence). This CDR3 is 15 amino acids long. As DNA, the CDR3 is TGTGCCAGTAGTATAGGAGCGGGAGACACAGATACGCAGTATTTT. Translating gives CASSIGAGDTDTQYF.

The chain uses TRBV4-3 and TRBJ2-7, with no clear D. The CDR3 contains 14 residues. The V gene lost 1 base and the J gene lost 1 base, with 8 bases spanning the gap. Germline values: CDR1 LGHNA, CDR2 YSLEER. The CDR3 sequence is CASSQARLSYEQYF. The CDR3 DNA reads TGCGCCAGCAGCCAAGCCAGACTGTCCTACGAGCAGTACTTC.

The V gene is TRBV30, the J gene TRBJ1-6, with 8 nucleotides matching TRBD1. Germline CDR1 GTSNPN, CDR2 SVGIG (reference sequence). There are 15 residues in the CDR3. With 4 bases clipped from V and 7 bases from J, the junction kept 9 bases outside the gene matches. The CDR3: CAWTARTGRNSPLHF. CDR3 coding DNA: TGTGCCTGGACCGCGAGGACAGGGAGAAATTCACCCCTCCACTTT. The entire variable domain, with the rest obtained from reference TRBV30 and TRBJ1-6, is as follows: SQTIHQWPATLVQPVGSPLSLECTVEGTSNPNLYWYRQAAGRGLQLLFYSVGIGQISSEVPQNLSASRPQDRQFILSSKKLLLSDSGFYLCAWTARTGRNSPLHFGNGTRLTVT.

The J gene is TRBJ1-1, the V gene TRBV10-1; 9 bases align to TRBD1. The germline V gene encodes CDR1 WNHNN and CDR2 SYGVQD (reference sequence). V was pared by 1 base and J by 8 bases, with 14 bases of the junction left unmatched. This CDR3 is 17 amino acids long. In DNA form, the CDR3 reads TGCGCCAGCAGTGAGTTTTTTCCCTGGACAGGGGAAAGCGAAGCTTTCTTT. Its protein is CASSEFFPWTGESEAFF.

The chain is built from TRBV24-1 and TRBJ2-1, with 12 bases lining up with TRBD1. Trimming cost V 4 bases and J 9 bases; bases outside gene matches: 3. Germline V gives CDR1 KGHDR, CDR2 SFDVKD. The CDR3 is made up of 14 amino acids. The CDR3 coding sequence is TGTGCCACCAGTGAGGGACAGGGGGCGGGTGAGCAGTTCTTC. Its protein product is CATSEGQGAGEQFF.

This chain joins TRBV9 and TRBJ2-1; 7 nucleotides agree with TRBD2. The CDR3 covers 15 residues. CDR1 and CDR2 (germline): SGDLS, YYNGEE. J lost 6 bases, V lost 3 bases, and 9 bases had no gene match. CDR3 nucleotides: TGTGCCAGCAGCGCGCGCGGACTAGTTGGCAATGAGCAGTTCTTC. Translated: CASSARGLVGNEQFF.

The chain recombines TRBV3-1 (or the pseudogene TRBV3-2) with TRBJ1-1; D ambiguous. Germline lookup yields CDR1 LGHDT and CDR2 YNNKEL (reference sequence). Trimming removed 2 bases at V and 1 base at J, with 14 bases between. CDR3 length equals 16 residues. CDR3 DNA sequence: TGTGCCAGCAGCCAACCAACAGATAAACCGAACACTGAAGCTTTCTTT. Amino acid sequence: CASSQPTDKPNTEAFF.

Only one count was recorded for this clone. J is TRBJ2-3 and V is TRBV7-6; D unclear. The CDR3 totals 15 residues. V lost 3 bases and J 1 base, leaving 11 bases between the germline ends. Germline V gene sequence: CDR1 SGHVS, CDR2 FNYEAQ. This CDR3 reads CASSLEDTRTDTQYF. In nucleotides, the CDR3 is TGTGCCAGCAGCTTGGAAGACACCCGCACAGATACGCAGTATTTT.